The text below deals with one TCR beta chain. The antigen is undetermined. This entry comes from a study of shared clonotypes between healthy human individuals. General observations from the study: The donor pool, a small one, limited the genetic and exposure-history diversity represented. Generation of non-shared clonotypes was less probable than generation of clonotypes shared by all four donors. Around 5% was the fraction of naive CD4 clonotypes found shared across a few donors.

A deep-level run was used for the assay. Clones were read by immunoSEQ multiplex PCR, and TCRdb kept only the in-frame ones, dropping some. Of about 710,000 clones detected, 73% appear once; the ten largest clones hold 1.5% to 2%. Sequenced input: memory CD4+ T cells sorted from blood. Subset of the sample: CD45RA-negative fraction. The sequence was obtained from a woman aged 30 to 39 in good health.

CDR3 DNA: TGTGCCAGCAGCTTATCGGCGGTGCAGTATGAAAAACTGTTTTTT. This encodes CASSLSAVQYEKLFF. V usage is TRBV11-2 and J usage is TRBJ1-4; D not resolved. The CDR3 contains 15 residues. The germline gives CDR1 SGHAT, CDR2 FQNNGV. V gave up 2 bases and J gave up 6 bases, with 13 bases separating them. Together with reference TRBV11-2 and TRBJ1-4, the CDR3 gives the full variable domain: EAGVAQSPRYKIIEKRQSVAFWCNPISGHATLYWYQQILGQGPKLLIQFQNNGVVDDSQLPKDRFSAERLKGVDSTLKIQPAKLEDSAVYLCASSLSAVQYEKLFFGSGTQLSVL.